Detailed here is one TCR beta chain. Its antigen is still unknown. It has no much larger one-base neighbor in the sample; base qualities were not kept. The record originates from a study of graft-versus-host responses after intestinal transplantation (dated by TCRdb to the early 2020s). Regarding the complete study: The transplants that recipients received were multivisceral, liver-intestinal, or isolated intestinal. Anti-thymocyte globulin induction was given to all recipients, followed by maintenance tacrolimus and steroids for about 3 years. After intestinal transplantation, graft-versus-host and host-versus-graft alloreactive T cell clones were followed in the graft, circulation and bone marrow using bulk TCR-beta CDR3 sequencing. Alloreactive clones were identified by sequencing pre-transplant mixed lymphocyte reaction products and comparing these products with unstimulated pre-transplant donor and recipient T cells. A cohort of 24 intestinal transplant recipients, including one retransplant, was enrolled, and a few patients lacking pretransplant specimens were excluded. A peak of at least 4% donor T cells among recipient peripheral blood mononuclear cells was the definition used for donor T cell macrochimerism. Samples from a few later patients were sequenced in-house on an Illumina MiSeq with MiXCR processing rather than by the commercial service.

The investigation overall reported the following: GvH clones were detected in recipient bone marrow, and some appeared earlier in ileal mucosa or blood, consistent with an intestinal mucosal origin. The relatively low number and heterogeneity of intestinal transplant patients limited the conclusions. Early after transplant, peak levels of circulating GvH clones were found to be associated with declines in HvG clones. Patients with donor T cell macrochimerism had high GvH to HvG T cell clonal ratios in their allografts.

From the germline V gene, CDR1 is MGHRA and CDR2 is YSYEKL. The CDR3 numbers 16 residues from cysteine through phenylalanine. Of the read, only the CDR3 DNA is kept; its 48 bases are in frame from base 1. V loses 0 bases, J loses 5 bases, and the germline ends lie 14 bases apart. Dithiothreitol, EDTA incubations and collagenase D digestion were used to isolate intraepithelial and lamina propria lymphocytes from graft specimens. Bulk TCR-beta sequencing was performed on serial intestinal graft biopsy specimens collected as late as 600 days after transplant. The library was produced with the immunoSEQ multiplex PCR assay. Adaptive Biotechnologies carried out high-throughput TCR-beta CDR3 sequencing of genomic DNA for most patients. The published analysis was carried out like this. Adaptive's ImmunoSEQ software was the source of the TCR sequencing data for 15 to 20 patients, while a few other patients were processed with MiXCR and VDJtools. CDR3 nucleotide sequences shared between donor and recipient were removed because the origin of such sequences could not be assigned. To count as alloreactive, a clone needed at least 2-fold expansion over unstimulated cells and a minimum CFSE-low frequency of 0.002% (template counts) or 0.001% (read counts). Clones were considered mappable if detected in sequenced pre-transplant spleen, lymph node, or MLR CFSE-low populations of the donor or recipient. Cumulative frequency of alloreactive clones was calculated as a percentage of all sequences weighted by copy number. The table was pulled from immuneACCESS by TCRdb, which kept in-frame rearrangements only. Such tables lose some clones; where checked, under half of the loss comes from unresolved V genes, and the rest has no known cause. V and J calls and clone size are given by that table; D and trimming were obtained from the DNA. The sample includes 13,000 to 15,000 clones, with just under 75% observed a single time. Over 7% of the sample rests with the top ten.

Sequenced material: ileum tissue, taken 16 days after intestinal transplant. The source is a human patient who received an intestinal transplant, so some T cells may come from the graft donor. The sequence links TRBV4-1 to TRBJ1-5; no D segment can be confidently identified. In nucleotides, the sequence is TGCGCCAGCAGCCAAGAGGTACAGTCCTATTATCAGCCCCAGCATTTT. Protein translation: CASSQEVQSYYQPQHF.